This T cell receptor beta chain was captured in a study of T cell responses to AZD1222 COVID-19 vaccine. Germline assignment: CDR1 MNHEY and CDR2 SVGAGI. This CDR3 has 11 amino acids. As to this clone: What it binds is not known.

Findings and limits, study-wide: Vaccination with two AZD1222 doses was followed by a rise in Spike-specific TCR breadth and depth. There were vaccine-associated CD4 TCRs across spike, dominant at 160-218 and 743-854. Within unmutated variant regions lay the reported targets of nearly half of spike-specific TCRs. In a largely white British group with more females than males, clonal diversity was possibly underestimated.

Libraries were prepared by immunoSEQ multiplex PCR; TCRdb keeps only in-frame clonotypes and omits some of them. The profile shows 80,000 or so clones, 60% to 85% of them singletons. The specimen comprised peripheral blood, sampled 28 days after the second dose of the MenACWY control vaccine. The V and J genes are TRBV6-5 and TRBJ1-1; D is unclear. The origin of this receptor is an adult who received the MenACWY meningococcal vaccine as a control. CDR3 in DNA: TGTGTGGCGCTTGGCGGCACTGAAGCTTTCTTT. This sequence encodes CVALGGTEAFF.